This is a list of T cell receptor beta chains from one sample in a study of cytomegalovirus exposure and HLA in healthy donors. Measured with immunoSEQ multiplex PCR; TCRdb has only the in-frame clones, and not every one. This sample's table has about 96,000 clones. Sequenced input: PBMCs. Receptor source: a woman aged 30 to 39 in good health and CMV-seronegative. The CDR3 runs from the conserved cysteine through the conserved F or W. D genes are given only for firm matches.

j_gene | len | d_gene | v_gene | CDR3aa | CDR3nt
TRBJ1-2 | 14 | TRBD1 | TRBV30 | CAWSAGQELYGYTF | TGTGCCTGGAGCGCGGGACAGGAACTCTATGGCTACACCTTC
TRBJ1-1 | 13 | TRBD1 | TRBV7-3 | CASSLTGKGEAFF | TGTGCCAGCAGCCTGACAGGGAAGGGTGAAGCTTTCTTT
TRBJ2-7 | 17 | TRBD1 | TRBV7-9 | CASSPESGQGYPYEQYF | TGTGCCAGCAGCCCCGAGTCGGGACAGGGCTACCCCTACGAGCAGTACTTC
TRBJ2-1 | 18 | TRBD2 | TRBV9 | CASSARGIAGEMGNEQFF | TGTGCCAGCAGCGCGAGGGGAATAGCGGGAGAGATGGGGAATGAGCAGTTCTTC
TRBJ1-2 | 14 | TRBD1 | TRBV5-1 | CASSSKLDRAGYTF | TGCGCCAGCAGCTCGAAACTAGACAGGGCCGGCTACACCTTC
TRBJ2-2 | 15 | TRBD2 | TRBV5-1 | CASSRGDSNTGELFF | TGCGCCAGCAGCCGGGGGGATTCGAACACCGGGGAGCTGTTTTTT
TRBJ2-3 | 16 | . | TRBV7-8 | CASSSRAGRSTDTQYF | TGTGCCAGCAGCTCGCGAGCAGGGAGGAGCACAGATACGCAGTATTTT
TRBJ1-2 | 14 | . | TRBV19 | CASSSGAGAGGYTF | TGTGCCAGTTCCTCAGGGGCAGGGGCGGGCGGCTACACCTTC
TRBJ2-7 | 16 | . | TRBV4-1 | CASSETGTRGSYEQYF | TGCGCCAGCAGCGAAACCGGGACAAGGGGCTCCTACGAGCAGTACTTC
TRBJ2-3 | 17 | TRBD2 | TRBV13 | CASSGLAGGGSTDTQYF | TGTGCCAGCAGCGGACTAGCGGGAGGTGGCAGCACAGATACGCAGTATTTT
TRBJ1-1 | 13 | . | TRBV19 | CASSIVRDTEAFF | TGTGCCAGTAGCATAGTGAGGGACACTGAAGCTTTCTTT
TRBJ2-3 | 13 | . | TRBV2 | CASSGGKGDTQYF | TGTGCCAGCAGTGGAGGGAAGGGAGATACGCAGTATTTT
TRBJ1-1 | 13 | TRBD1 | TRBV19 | CAGTGQGRTEAFF | TGTGCCGGTACCGGACAGGGCCGGACTGAAGCTTTCTTT
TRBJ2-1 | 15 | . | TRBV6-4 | CASSDSAGSYNEQFF | TGTGCCAGCAGTGACTCCGCGGGATCCTACAATGAGCAGTTCTTC
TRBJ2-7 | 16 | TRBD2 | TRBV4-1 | CASRPTPGLAFGEQYF | TGCGCCAGCAGACCGACTCCGGGACTAGCGTTCGGCGAGCAGTACTTC
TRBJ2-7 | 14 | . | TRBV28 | CASRGQQFRQEQYF | TGTGCCAGCAGGGGCCAGCAGTTTCGACAGGAGCAGTACTTC
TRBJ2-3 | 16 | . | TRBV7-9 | CASSSHAGGATDTQYF | TGTGCCAGCAGCTCCCACGCGGGCGGGGCCACAGATACGCAGTATTTT
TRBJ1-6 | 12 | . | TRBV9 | CASSAVDSPLHF | TGTGCCAGCAGCGCCGTCGATTCACCCCTCCACTTT
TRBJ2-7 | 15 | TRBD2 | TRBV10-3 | CAISVGTSGTYEQYF | TGTGCCATCAGTGTGGGGACTAGCGGAACCTACGAGCAGTACTTC
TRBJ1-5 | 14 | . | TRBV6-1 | CASSGGRSSQPQHF | TGTGCCAGCAGTGGGGGGCGCTCAAGTCAGCCCCAGCATTTT
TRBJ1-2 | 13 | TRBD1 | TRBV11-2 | CASSLTGVYGYTF | TGTGCCAGCAGCTTAACAGGGGTCTATGGCTACACCTTC
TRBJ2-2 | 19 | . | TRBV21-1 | CASSKVTGLASDNTGELFF | TGTGCCAGCAGCAAAGTAACGGGACTAGCATCAGACAACACCGGGGAGCTGTTTTTT
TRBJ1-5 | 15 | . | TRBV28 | CASTLTRIPPGPQHF | TGTGCCAGCACCCTCACCCGGATCCCTCCGGGGCCCCAGCATTTT
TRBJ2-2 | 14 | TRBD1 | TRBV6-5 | CAGRFSGGTGELFF | TGTGCCGGCAGATTTTCAGGGGGCACCGGGGAGCTGTTTTTT
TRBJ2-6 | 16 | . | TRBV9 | CASSSTRASGANVLTF | TGTGCCAGCAGCTCTACCAGGGCATCCGGGGCCAACGTCCTGACTTTC
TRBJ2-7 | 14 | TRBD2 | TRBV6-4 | CASSAGGDSYEQYF | TGTGCCAGCAGTGCCGGGGGGGACTCCTACGAGCAGTACTTC
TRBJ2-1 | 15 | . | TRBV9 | CASSVETGDVGEQFF | TGTGCCAGCAGCGTAGAGACGGGAGATGTCGGTGAGCAGTTCTTC
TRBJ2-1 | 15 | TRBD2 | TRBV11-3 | CASSPGLAGGNEQFF | TGTGCCAGCAGCCCCGGACTAGCGGGAGGCAATGAGCAGTTCTTC
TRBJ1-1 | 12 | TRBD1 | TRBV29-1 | CSVGGGDSGAFF | TGCAGCGTTGGAGGTGGGGACAGTGGAGCTTTCTTT
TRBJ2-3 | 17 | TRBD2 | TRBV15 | CATSRPKGREGTDTQYF | TGTGCCACCAGCAGACCCAAGGGGCGGGAGGGCACAGATACGCAGTATTTT